This record concerns one T cell receptor beta chain sequence. What it binds is not known. As for treatment: roughly 18 received Ad26.COV2.S at low or high dose, single or two shots; a few received placebo; per-sample allocation not given. Samples analyzed were those drawn on day 63 after the first vaccine or placebo injection. The data originate from a study of Ad26.COV2.S vaccination and SARS-CoV-2 variants. At the level of the study: Once, or twice with 56 days between doses, Ad26.COV2.S was given intramuscularly.

Looked up from germline, CDR1 is SEHNR and CDR2 is FQNEAQ (reference sequence). The length of the CDR3 is 12 residues. Between the trimmed V and J ends, which lost 7 bases and 9 bases, there was a span of 13 bases. Study outcomes and limitations: Ad26.COV2.S recipients had broader spike-specific TCRs (P = 0.0014).

Generated by immunoSEQ multiplex PCR, the TCRdb table keeps only in-frame clones and is missing some. The sample consists of some 480,000 clones, approximately 88% of them appearing once. The source of this sequence is a person between 18 and 65 years old who received the Ad26.COV2.S COVID-19 vaccine or a placebo. The source material was peripheral blood, sampled in a trial of Ad26.COV2.S vaccine versus placebo. This chain connects TRBV7-9 to TRBJ2-1, with D hard to call. CDR3 DNA: TGTGCCAGCATCTTGGCCTTTGGTGAGCAGTTCTTC. It codes for CASILAFGEQFF. Full variable domain (rest looked up from reference TRBV7-9 and TRBJ2-1): DTGVSQNPRHKITKRGQNVTFRCDPISEHNRLYWYRQTLGQGPEFLTYFQNEAQLEKSRLLSDRFSAERPKGSFSTLEIQRTEQGDSAMYLCASILAFGEQFFGPGTRLTVL.